This TCR beta chain was found in a study of cytomegalovirus exposure and HLA in healthy donors. The primer mix had 60 Vbeta and 13 Jbeta primers. Produced via immunoSEQ multiplex PCR; TCRdb's table is partial and in-frame only. Among some 130,000 clones listed, approximately 77% were seen once. Germline loops: CDR1 SGHDT, CDR2 YYEEEE. The CDR3 extends over 16 amino acids. Trimming took 1 base from V and 2 from J; bases not matched to a gene: 5. The J gene is TRBJ2-1, the V gene TRBV5-6, with 8 bases lining up with TRBD2. Sample: PBMCs. This TCR derives from a man between 25 and 39 years old in good health and CMV-seronegative. CDR3 sequence reads: CASSLPSGSTYNEQFF. The CDR3 DNA reads TGTGCCAGCAGCTTGCCCAGCGGGAGCACCTACAATGAGCAGTTCTTC. The variable domain in full, completed from reference TRBV5-6 and TRBJ2-1, reads DAGVTQSPTHLIKTRGQQVTLRCSPKSGHDTVSWYQQALGQGPQFIFQYYEEEERQRGNFPDRFSGHQFPNYSSELNVNALLLGDSALYLCASSLPSGSTYNEQFFGPGTRLTVL.